The 17 T cell receptor beta chains below were found in one sample sequenced in a study of blood T cell repertoires in COVID-19. Assay: immunoSEQ multiplex PCR; the TCRdb copy retains only in-frame clones and omits some. The sample gives more than 350,000 clones, about 88% of which show up once; around 1.5% is in the top ten. Sequenced material: PBMCs or T cells enriched from blood (not recorded which). These receptors originate from a woman younger than 30 who had been exposed to COVID-19.

The rearrangement uses TRBV28 and TRBJ2-1, with 8 bases identical to TRBD2. Germline-derived CDR1 and CDR2 are MDHEN and SYDVKM. The CDR3 length is 13 residues. V shed 6 bases and J 5 bases; nucleotides not matched to a gene: 3. The CDR3 sequence is CASRGGGNNEQFF. CDR3 nucleotide sequence: TGTGCCAGCAGGGGCGGGGGGAACAATGAGCAGTTCTTC. The variable domain in full, completed from reference TRBV28 and TRBJ2-1, reads DVKVTQSSRYLVKRTGEKVFLECVQDMDHENMFWYRQDPGLGLRLIYFSYDVKMKEKGDIPEGYSVSREKKERFSLILESASTNQTSMYLCASRGGGNNEQFFGPGTRLTVL.

This chain connects TRBV7-8 to TRBJ1-2; no definite D call. The CDR3 is made up of 13 amino acids. CDR1 is SGHVS, CDR2 FQNEAQ, per germline. The ends were cut back, 0 bases at V and 6 bases at J, with 8 bases in the middle. Here the CDR3 DNA reads TGTGCCAGCAGCTTAGCGGCCTTCAATGGCTACACCTTC. Protein product: CASSLAAFNGYTF.

This clone came up once. The rearrangement links TRBV19 to TRBJ1-1; TRBD1 agrees at 7 bases. CDR3 length equals 15 residues. In germline, CDR1 is LNHDA, CDR2 SQIVND (reference sequence). The ends lost 4 bases at V and 4 bases at J; junction bases unmatched: 9. The CDR3 region has the DNA TGTGCCAGTAGTACCCGACAGGGTGCGAGCACTGAAGCTTTCTTT. The encoded protein is CASSTRQGASTEAFF.

This clone has more than one count but fewer than ten. This rearrangement joins TRBV4-2 to TRBJ2-7, with D possibly being TRBD1 (7 bases). V dropped 2 bases and J dropped 5 bases, with 16 bases sitting between them. The CDR3 runs to 15 residues. Germline lookup yields CDR1 LGHNA and CDR2 YNFKEQ. CDR3 DNA: TGTGCCAGCAGCCAAACGGGGCAGGGGGGCGACGAGCAGTACTTC. Amino acid sequence: CASSQTGQGGDEQYF.

The chain uses TRBV5-8 and TRBJ2-7; no clear D gene. The CDR3 is made up of 16 amino acids. V was trimmed by 2 bases and J by 3 bases, leaving 18 bases between them. CDR1 is SGHTS, CDR2 YDEGEE, per germline. The CDR3 reads CASSFQAQSKIYEQYF. CDR3 sequence (DNA): TGTGCCAGCAGCTTCCAGGCCCAGTCTAAAATCTACGAGCAGTACTTC.

The V gene is TRBV7-8, the J gene TRBJ2-5; possible D gene TRBD2, 6 bases. The germline gives CDR1 SGHVS, CDR2 FQNEAQ. The CDR3 length is 16 residues. The germline V and J ends were trimmed by 5 bases and 5 bases, with 21 bases remaining between them. The CDR3: CASSGSGRGMGETQYF. CDR3 nucleotide sequence: TGTGCCAGCAGCGGAAGCGGACGCGGGATGGGCGAGACCCAGTACTTC.

The J gene is TRBJ2-7, the V gene TRBV5-1; 11 bases agree with TRBD2. J lost 3 bases, V lost 4 bases, and 12 bases had no gene match. Germline V gene data show CDR1 as SGHRS and CDR2 as YFSETQ. This CDR3 comprises 17 residues. The CDR3 nucleotides read TGCGCCAGCAGCGCTTCGATGACTAGCGGGGCCGACTACGAGCAGTACTTC. The encoded protein is CASSASMTSGADYEQYF.

This sequence joins TRBV12-3 or TRBV12-4 and TRBJ2-5, with unresolved D. Deletions cut 3 bases from V and 9 bases from J, with 14 bases between. This CDR3 spans 13 amino acids. The CDR3 protein is CASSFAAKQAQYF. The CDR3 DNA follows: TGTGCCAGCAGTTTTGCCGCGAAGCAGGCCCAGTACTTC.

The chain couples TRBV27 to TRBJ1-4; D not certain. The CDR3 sequence is 14 residues long. Trimming pared 11 bases from V and 6 bases from J, leaving 19 bases between. Germline V CDR1 and CDR2: MNHEY, SMNVEV (reference sequence). The CDR3 DNA reads as TGTGCCTCCGGGAGGATGGGAGCGGATGAAAAACTGTTTTTT. This encodes CASGRMGADEKLFF.

The chain uses TRBV30 and TRBJ2-7, with 9 bases fitting TRBD1. CDR3 length equals 15 residues. Germline V gene sequence: CDR1 GTSNPN, CDR2 SVGIG (reference sequence). Unmatched junction bases numbered 15, after V lost 4 bases and J lost 8 bases. For the CDR3, the DNA is TGTGCCTGGACCACCGGGACAGGGTATGATCGGAAGCAGTACTTC. Its protein is CAWTTGTGYDRKQYF.

The chain is built from TRBV28 and TRBJ1-2, with TRBD1 matching 9 bases. V gave up 10 bases and J gave up 4 bases; unmatched junction bases: 10. This CDR3 has 14 amino acids. Per germline, CDR1 MDHEN and CDR2 SYDVKM. CDR3 in amino acids: CAITQGAQSYGYTF. The CDR3, as DNA: TGTGCCATCACACAGGGGGCGCAAAGCTATGGCTACACCTTC.

Note on this clone: The sample carries other DNA sequences with the same CDR3. The chain recombines TRBV5-4 with TRBJ2-7, with 7 bases lining up with TRBD1. This CDR3 is 14 amino acids long. The ends lost 0 bases at V and 4 bases at J; junction bases unmatched: 4. Germline-derived CDR1 and CDR2 are SGHNT and YYREEE (reference sequence). The CDR3 sequence is CASSLGQGFYEQYF. CDR3 DNA sequence: TGTGCCAGCAGCTTGGGACAGGGTTTTTACGAGCAGTACTTC. Combining the CDR3 with reference TRBV5-4 and TRBJ2-7 gives the whole variable domain ETGVTQSPTHLIKTRGQQVTLRCSSQSGHNTVSWYQQALGQGPQFIFQYYREEENGRGNFPPRFSGLQFPNYSSELNVNALELDDSALYLCASSLGQGFYEQYFGPGTRLTVT.

This rearrangement joins TRBV5-8 to TRBJ1-2; the D gene is possibly TRBD1 (5 bases). This CDR3 is built from 15 residues. V gave up 5 bases and J gave up 2 bases, with 16 bases separating them. Germline CDR1 is SGHTS and CDR2 is YDEGEE. CDR3 region: CASSLYGTGNYGYTF. CDR3 DNA sequence: TGTGCCAGCAGTCTTTACGGTACAGGAAACTATGGCTACACCTTC.

This clone was picked up one time. The chain couples TRBV19 to TRBJ1-2; D is possibly TRBD1 (6 bases). V lost 5 bases and J 5 bases, leaving 15 bases between the germline ends. In germline, CDR1 is LNHDA, CDR2 SQIVND (reference sequence). The CDR3 totals 14 residues. DNA for the CDR3: TGTGCCAGTAGTGTCGCAGGGGTGGGATATGGCTACACCTTC. This codes for CASSVAGVGYGYTF.

The sample holds one count of this clone. Other DNA sequences in the same sample also yield this CDR3. The V gene is TRBV5-1, the J gene TRBJ2-1; TRBD2 aligns across 9 bases. The germline V gene has CDR1 SGHRS and CDR2 YFSETQ. The CDR3 loop spans 15 amino acids. After removal of 0 bases from V and 2 bases from J, the junction contained 0 bases not matched to a gene. DNA of the CDR3: TGCGCCAGCAGCTTGGGCGGGGGGGCCTACAATGAGCAGTTCTTC. It is translated as CASSLGGGAYNEQFF.

The CDR3 protein is CSFRDREGNTEAFF. The CDR3 coding sequence is TGCAGCTTTCGGGACAGGGAGGGGAACACTGAAGCTTTCTTT. V gene TRBV29-1 combines with J gene TRBJ1-1; 9 bases align to TRBD1. V lost 8 bases to trimming and J lost 1 base; unmatched junction nucleotides: 8. The germline V gene encodes CDR1 SQVTM and CDR2 ANQGSEA. The CDR3 loop spans 14 amino acids. Using reference TRBV29-1 and TRBJ1-1 for the parts outside the CDR3, the full variable domain is SAVISQKPSRDICQRGTSLTIQCQVDSQVTMMFWYRQQPGQSLTLIATANQGSEATYESGFVIDKFPISRPNLTFSTLTVSNMSPEDSSIYLCSFRDREGNTEAFFGQGTRLTVV.

This chain joins TRBV9 and TRBJ2-1; 8 bases align to TRBD2. Trimming took 7 bases from V and 4 from J; bases not matched to a gene: 7. Germline V CDR1 and CDR2: SGDLS, YYNGEE. There are 14 residues in the CDR3. This CDR3 is CASGRGGLYNEQFF. CDR3 sequence (DNA): TGTGCCAGCGGACGCGGGGGGTTGTACAATGAGCAGTTCTTC.